A single TCR beta chain is shown here with its context. The record originates from a study of control samples from healthy donors and cancer patients. Assay: immunoSEQ multiplex PCR; the TCRdb copy retains only in-frame clones and omits some. This table has 140,000 to 150,000 clones, about 90% appearing once. This CDR3 comprises 13 residues. Trimming stripped 6 bases from V and 3 bases from J, with 11 bases between. Germline V lookup: CDR1 ENHRY, CDR2 SYGVKD. Material for sequencing was blood. The chain is built from TRBV10-3 and TRBJ2-5; D is possibly TRBD2 (6 bases). The TCR comes from a man younger than 40 in good health. Here the CDR3 reads CAIRGGLKETQYF. The CDR3 bases are TGTGCCATCAGGGGGGGTCTGAAAGAGACCCAGTACTTC.